This is a list of T cell receptor beta chains from one sample in a study of PD-L1 blockade in urothelial cancer. Using immunoSEQ multiplex PCR, the repertoire was profiled, and TCRdb retains in-frame clones only, with some absent. The sample records roughly 120,000 clones, 91% being singletons. The material sequenced was PBMCs, taken around atezolizumab (anti-PD-L1) treatment. These receptors were taken from a man aged 55 to 70 with urothelial cancer. Both conserved end residues are part of each CDR3. The D gene is left open where the match is weak. Clone sizes are given selectively: once, few, many, or a class where the clone is expanded.

d_gene,abundance,len,j_gene,v_gene,CDR3aa,CDR3nt
TRBD2,-,15,TRBJ2-7,TRBV5-4,CASSLESGRTYEQYF,TGTGCCAGCAGCTTGGAGAGCGGGAGAACCTACGAGCAGTACTTC
-,-,14,TRBJ1-5,TRBV1,CTSSPSGRNQPQHF,TGCACCAGCAGCCCAAGTGGGCGCAATCAGCCCCAGCATTTT
-,-,15,TRBJ2-6,TRBV7-2,CASSAGGSGANVLTF,TGTGCCAGCAGCGCCGGAGGCTCTGGGGCCAACGTCCTGACTTTC
-,-,14,TRBJ1-1,TRBV28,CASSLRTVNTEAFF,TGTGCCAGCAGCTTGAGGACAGTAAACACTGAAGCTTTCTTT
-,-,14,TRBJ2-3,TRBV15,CATSSPRGTDTQYF,TGTGCCACCAGCAGTCCCAGGGGAACAGATACGCAGTATTTT
-,once,14,TRBJ2-3,TRBV7-7,CASSLGGPPDTQYF,TGTGCCAGCAGCTTAGGAGGCCCACCAGATACGCAGTATTTT
-,-,15,TRBJ2-2,TRBV5-1,CASSLVSGNTGELFF,TGCGCCAGCAGCTTGGTCAGCGGGAACACCGGGGAGCTGTTTTTT
-,-,17,TRBJ2-2,TRBV4-3,CASSQDFRRINTGELFF,TGCGCCAGCAGCCAAGATTTTCGCAGGATCAACACCGGGGAGCTGTTTTTT
TRBD1,-,15,TRBJ1-6,TRBV2,CASRGLTGKDSPLHF,TGTGCCAGCAGGGGGTTGACAGGGAAGGATTCACCCCTCCACTTT
-,-,17,TRBJ1-2,TRBV21-1,CASSRPESGDIRYGYTF,TGTGCCAGCAGCAGACCCGAATCAGGGGATATTCGGTATGGCTACACCTTC
TRBD2,few,14,TRBJ2-7,TRBV7-8,CASSFREGSHEQYF,TGTGCCAGCAGCTTTCGGGAGGGTTCCCACGAGCAGTACTTC
-,-,19,TRBJ1-5,TRBV4-3,CASSQDYRTIDSLHQPQHF,TGCGCCAGCAGCCAAGATTATCGAACAATTGACAGCCTACATCAGCCCCAGCATTTT
-,-,15,TRBJ1-2,TRBV18,CASSPLQGSVYGYTF,TGTGCCAGCTCACCACTACAGGGAAGTGTCTATGGCTACACCTTC
TRBD1,-,12,TRBJ2-7,TRBV5-6,CASSFNRGEQYF,TGTGCCAGCAGCTTTAACAGGGGCGAGCAGTACTTC
TRBD1,-,14,TRBJ2-7,TRBV7-9,CASSWGQGAYEQYF,TGTGCCAGCAGCTGGGGACAGGGGGCTTACGAGCAGTACTTC
-,-,15,TRBJ2-7,TRBV15,CATSRDPGGHYEQYF,TGTGCCACCAGCAGGGACCCTGGAGGGCACTACGAGCAGTACTTC
TRBD2,-,15,TRBJ2-7,TRBV13,CASSRLGLASYEQYF,TGTGCCAGCAGCCGACTGGGACTAGCTTCCTACGAGCAGTACTTC
TRBD2,-,15,TRBJ2-5,TRBV7-2,CASSLSGGLGETQYF,TGTGCCAGCAGCTTAAGCGGGGGGCTGGGAGAGACCCAGTACTTC
-,-,16,TRBJ1-4,TRBV10-3,CAISDHPWGEGEKLFF,TGTGCCATCAGTGACCACCCTTGGGGGGAGGGAGAAAAACTGTTTTTT
-,-,14,TRBJ2-2,TRBV5-6,CASSPNRNTGELFF,TGTGCCAGCAGCCCTAACAGGAACACCGGGGAGCTGTTTTTT
-,-,15,TRBJ2-5,TRBV11-2,CASSTSGTSQVTQYF,TGTGCCAGCAGCACCTCCGGGACATCCCAAGTGACCCAGTACTTC
TRBD2,-,16,TRBJ2-5,TRBV6-1,CASSEFLAGGRETQYF,TGTGCCAGCAGTGAATTCCTAGCGGGGGGGCGAGAGACCCAGTACTTC
-,-,15,TRBJ2-5,TRBV5-1,CASSLHGQGQVTQYF,TGCGCCAGCAGCTTGCATGGGCAGGGGCAAGTGACCCAGTACTTC
TRBD1,-,15,TRBJ1-1,TRBV19,CASSISGTGGTEAFF,TGTGCCAGTAGTATCTCAGGGACAGGGGGCACTGAAGCTTTCTTT
-,once,14,TRBJ1-1,TRBV19,CASSTRELNTEAFF,TGTGCCAGTAGTACACGGGAGTTAAACACTGAAGCTTTCTTT
TRBD1,-,15,TRBJ1-2,TRBV28,CASSPPDRGGHGYTF,TGTGCCAGCAGTCCGCCGGACAGGGGGGGGCATGGCTACACCTTC
-,-,13,TRBJ1-1,TRBV10-3,CAISEPDISEAFF,TGTGCCATCAGTGAGCCGGACATTTCTGAAGCTTTCTTT
TRBD2,-,16,TRBJ2-2,TRBV5-4,CASSPGTSENTGELFF,TGTGCCAGCAGCCCCGGGACTAGCGAGAACACCGGGGAGCTGTTTTTT
-,-,13,TRBJ2-5,TRBV7-7,CASGEGLQETQYF,TGTGCTAGCGGCGAGGGCCTCCAAGAGACCCAGTACTTC
-,-,16,TRBJ2-7,TRBV4-1,CASSLEEGLKTYEQYF,TGCGCCAGCAGCCTGGAGGAGGGACTGAAAACCTACGAGCAGTACTTC
-,few,13,TRBJ2-2,TRBV10-1,CASSDRNTGELFF,TGCGCCAGCAGTGACAGGAACACCGGGGAGCTGTTTTTT
-,-,14,TRBJ1-3,TRBV5-6,CASSSPSSGNTIYF,TGTGCCAGCAGCTCCCCCAGCTCTGGAAACACCATATATTTT
TRBD2,-,17,TRBJ2-3,TRBV7-2,CASSLVSGGRGTDTQYF,TGTGCCAGCAGCTTAGTTAGCGGGGGGCGCGGCACAGATACGCAGTATTTT
TRBD1,few,17,TRBJ2-4,TRBV7-9,CASGGAPSDRAGNIQYF,TGTGCCAGCGGGGGCGCGCCGTCCGACAGGGCGGGAAACATTCAGTACTTC
-,few,14,TRBJ1-6,TRBV5-1,CASSLDSSNSPLHF,TGCGCCAGCAGCTTGGACAGCAGTAATTCACCCCTCCACTTT
-,-,13,TRBJ2-2,TRBV6-1,CASTGVNTGELFF,TGTGCCAGCACGGGGGTGAACACCGGGGAGCTGTTTTTT
-,-,11,TRBJ2-3,TRBV27,CASSSTHTQYF,TGTGCCAGCAGTTCTACCCATACGCAGTATTTT
TRBD1,-,11,TRBJ2-7,TRBV30,CAWKSGGGQYF,TGTGCCTGGAAGTCAGGGGGTGGGCAGTACTTC
TRBD1,-,13,TRBJ1-2,TRBV30,CAWSDDRDYGYTF,TGTGCCTGGAGCGATGACAGGGACTATGGCTACACCTTC
-,-,14,TRBJ1-5,TRBV4-2,CASSQVGGGKPQHF,TGTGCCAGCAGCCAAGTGGGTGGAGGGAAGCCCCAGCATTTT
TRBD2,-,18,TRBJ2-3,TRBV11-3,CASSLSPISGGLTDTQYF,TGTGCCAGCAGCTTATCCCCCATTAGCGGGGGTTTGACAGATACGCAGTATTTT
-,-,14,TRBJ1-2,TRBV4-3,CASSRPGQNYGYTF,TGCGCCAGCAGCCGTCCCGGACAGAACTATGGCTACACCTTC
TRBD1,-,15,TRBJ2-3,TRBV4-2,CASSQTGEATDTQYF,TGTGCCAGCAGCCAGACAGGGGAGGCCACAGATACGCAGTATTTT
-,-,14,TRBJ2-3,TRBV5-1,CASSQDSSQDTQYF,TGCGCCAGCAGCCAGGACAGCAGCCAAGATACGCAGTATTTT
-,-,13,TRBJ2-2,TRBV6-5,CASRERNTGELFF,TGTGCCAGCAGGGAGCGGAACACCGGGGAGCTGTTTTTT
-,-,16,TRBJ2-2,TRBV7-3,CASSLNFVRDTGELFF,TGTGCCAGCAGCTTAAATTTCGTTCGGGACACCGGGGAGCTGTTTTTT
TRBD2,-,14,TRBJ2-3,TRBV30,CAWTPGRGADTQYF,TGTGCCTGGACCCCTGGGCGGGGGGCAGATACGCAGTATTTT
-,-,16,TRBJ2-7,TRBV12-2,CASRLARDTEGYEQYF,TGTGCAAGTCGCTTAGCCAGGGACACGGAAGGCTACGAGCAGTACTTC
-,-,13,TRBJ2-1,TRBV7-3,CASSLSLDNEQFF,TGTGCCAGCAGCTTAAGTCTTGACAATGAGCAGTTCTTC
TRBD2,-,16,TRBJ2-2,TRBV7-3,CASSLTSGGGTGELFF,TGTGCCAGCAGCCTTACTAGCGGGGGAGGGACCGGGGAGCTGTTTTTT
-,-,16,TRBJ2-7,TRBV14,CASSQEPGAFSYEQYF,TGTGCCAGCAGCCAAGAACCAGGGGCCTTCTCTTACGAGCAGTACTTC